These T cell receptor beta chains were read from a single sample in a study of cytotoxic CD8 clonotypes in ibrutinib-treated CLL. Method: immunoSEQ multiplex PCR; TCRdb's copy keeps in-frame clones and lacks some. This table holds 76,000 or so clones, over 80% found once. The sequences come from PBMCs, collected after 24 months of ibrutinib treatment. The receptors were gathered from a human donor with chronic lymphocytic leukemia. Both conserved end residues are part of each CDR3. A D gene is named only where the DNA matches it firmly. Size values are once, few and many counts, or a class for expanded clones, and some rows have none.

D: -; J: TRBJ1-5; V: TRBV27; size: -; CDR3: CASSSRAQGFQPQHF; DNA: TGTGCCAGCAGTTCCCGCGCCCAGGGGTTTCAGCCCCAGCATTTT
D: TRBD2; J: TRBJ2-3; V: TRBV28; size: -; CDR3: CASSSPRAGVDTQYF; DNA: TGTGCCAGCAGTTCCCCGAGGGCGGGAGTCGATACGCAGTATTTT
D: -; J: TRBJ2-5; V: TRBV18; size: -; CDR3: CASSPEETQYF; DNA: TGTGCCAGCTCACCCGAAGAGACCCAGTACTTC
D: TRBD1; J: TRBJ1-6; V: TRBV27; size: -; CDR3: CASSSQGAFSPLHF; DNA: TGTGCCAGCAGTTCACAGGGGGCTTTTTCACCCCTCCACTTT
D: -; J: TRBJ1-1; V: TRBV7-8; size: -; CDR3: CASSQRRDNTEAFF; DNA: TGTGCCAGCAGCCAACGAAGGGACAACACTGAAGCTTTCTTT
D: -; J: TRBJ2-7; V: TRBV11-2; size: -; CDR3: CASSDESSGGRGSYEQYF; DNA: TGTGCCAGCAGCGACGAGAGCAGCGGTGGCAGGGGTTCCTACGAGCAGTACTTC
D: TRBD1; J: TRBJ2-3; V: TRBV7-2; size: -; CDR3: CASSSVDRDSGADTQYF; DNA: TGTGCCAGCAGCTCAGTTGACCGGGACAGCGGAGCAGATACGCAGTATTTT
D: -; J: TRBJ2-7; V: TRBV7-9; size: -; CDR3: CASSTGLNYEQYF; DNA: TGTGCCAGCAGCACCGGACTAAACTACGAGCAGTACTTC
D: TRBD1; J: TRBJ1-1; V: TRBV28; size: once; CDR3: CASSFGTANTEAFF; DNA: TGTGCCAGCAGTTTCGGGACAGCCAACACTGAAGCTTTCTTT
D: -; J: TRBJ2-6; V: TRBV7-9; size: -; CDR3: CASSRGQPGANVLTF; DNA: TGTGCCAGCAGCCGCGGACAGCCCGGGGCCAACGTCCTGACTTTC
D: TRBD1; J: TRBJ1-5; V: TRBV28; size: -; CDR3: CASSGGQGNQPQHF; DNA: TGTGCCAGCAGTGGTGGACAGGGCAATCAGCCCCAGCATTTT
D: -; J: TRBJ1-2; V: TRBV5-6; size: -; CDR3: CASSLDPTGFGYGYTF; DNA: TGTGCCAGCAGCTTGGACCCCACAGGGTTCGGCTATGGCTACACCTTC
D: TRBD2; J: TRBJ2-7; V: TRBV6-6; size: -; CDR3: CASSSPSGSYEQYF; DNA: TGTGCCAGCAGTTCCCCTAGCGGGAGCTACGAGCAGTACTTC
D: TRBD1; J: TRBJ2-1; V: TRBV6-6; size: -; CDR3: CASSSNRGLYNEQFF; DNA: TGTGCCAGCAGTTCCAACAGGGGGCTCTACAATGAGCAGTTCTTC
D: -; J: TRBJ2-6; V: TRBV5-6; size: -; CDR3: CASSLDVEIHSGANVLTF; DNA: TGTGCCAGCAGCTTGGACGTGGAAATCCACTCTGGGGCCAACGTCCTGACTTTC
D: -; J: TRBJ2-1; V: TRBV18; size: -; CDR3: CASSPLGNEQFF; DNA: TGTGCCAGCTCACCACTTGGGAATGAGCAGTTCTTC
D: -; J: TRBJ2-3; V: TRBV27; size: -; CDR3: CASSYMGGTDTQYF; DNA: TGTGCCAGCAGTTATATGGGGGGAACAGATACGCAGTATTTT
D: -; J: TRBJ1-1; V: TRBV18; size: -; CDR3: CASSPLPTSSNTEAFF; DNA: TGTGCCAGCTCACCACTTCCGACTAGCTCGAACACTGAAGCTTTCTTT
D: TRBD2; J: TRBJ2-2; V: TRBV19; size: once; CDR3: CASSIMGGLAGTGELFF; DNA: TGTGCCAGTAGTATTATGGGGGGACTAGCGGGAACCGGGGAGCTGTTTTTT
D: TRBD2; J: TRBJ2-1; V: TRBV7-2; size: -; CDR3: CASSPYGAGDSYNEQFF; DNA: TGTGCCAGCAGCCCTTACGGGGCGGGAGATTCCTACAATGAGCAGTTCTTC
D: -; J: TRBJ2-1; V: TRBV7-5; size: -; CDR3: CVRSLALETSQSYCSYNEQFF; DNA: TGTGTCAGAAGCTTAGCGCTCGAGACTAGCCAAAGCTACTGCTCCTACAATGAGCAGTTCTTC
D: TRBD1; J: TRBJ2-7; V: TRBV7-2; size: -; CDR3: CASTVTGGFYEQYF; DNA: TGTGCCAGCACCGTGACAGGGGGATTCTACGAGCAGTACTTC
D: -; J: TRBJ2-3; V: TRBV5-1; size: -; CDR3: CASSGVAGVDTQYF; DNA: TGCGCCAGCAGCGGCGTGGCAGGGGTCGATACGCAGTATTTT
D: -; J: TRBJ2-5; V: TRBV5-1; size: -; CDR3: CASSLDETQYF; DNA: TGCGCCAGCAGCTTGGACGAGACCCAGTACTTC
D: TRBD2; J: TRBJ2-5; V: TRBV2; size: -; CDR3: CASKFSGRETQYF; DNA: TGTGCCAGCAAATTTAGCGGGAGGGAGACCCAGTACTTC
D: -; J: TRBJ2-1; V: TRBV10-3; size: -; CDR3: CAITKDTSGYNEQFF; DNA: TGTGCCATCACCAAAGACACCTCCGGGTACAATGAGCAGTTCTTC
D: TRBD1; J: TRBJ2-7; V: TRBV27; size: -; CDR3: CASSLGTGRYEQYF; DNA: TGTGCCAGCAGTTTAGGGACAGGGCGCTACGAGCAGTACTTC
D: -; J: TRBJ2-5; V: TRBV6-1; size: -; CDR3: CASSGQVNSEETQYF; DNA: TGTGCCAGCAGTGGTCAGGTGAACAGCGAAGAGACCCAGTACTTC
D: -; J: TRBJ2-5; V: TRBV5-6; size: -; CDR3: CASSSGAQETQYF; DNA: TGTGCCAGCAGCTCCGGGGCCCAAGAGACCCAGTACTTC
D: TRBD1; J: TRBJ2-2; V: TRBV10-3; size: -; CDR3: CAITRDRDTGELFF; DNA: TGTGCCATCACGAGGGACAGGGACACCGGGGAGCTGTTTTTT
D: -; J: TRBJ1-5; V: TRBV28; size: -; CDR3: CASSSGKNQPQHF; DNA: TGTGCCAGCAGTTCAGGGAAGAATCAGCCCCAGCATTTT
D: TRBD2; J: TRBJ2-3; V: TRBV10-3; size: -; CDR3: CAIRSSSGRGTDTQYF; DNA: TGTGCCATCAGATCTTCTAGCGGGAGAGGCACAGATACGCAGTATTTT
D: -; J: TRBJ2-1; V: TRBV18; size: -; CDR3: CASSTGRYNEQFF; DNA: TGTGCCAGCTCAACCGGCAGATACAATGAGCAGTTCTTC
D: -; J: TRBJ2-7; V: TRBV28; size: -; CDR3: CASTPLGATYEQYF; DNA: TGTGCCAGCACTCCCCTCGGGGCAACCTACGAGCAGTACTTC
D: -; J: TRBJ2-7; V: TRBV7-3; size: -; CDR3: CASGRTSDEQYF; DNA: TGTGCCAGCGGGAGGACGAGCGACGAGCAGTACTTC
D: -; J: TRBJ1-1; V: TRBV28; size: -; CDR3: CASNPPRRLNTEAFF; DNA: TGTGCCAGCAATCCCCCCCGACGGCTGAACACTGAAGCTTTCTTT
D: TRBD2; J: TRBJ2-5; V: TRBV5-4; size: -; CDR3: CASSWTGLAEETQYF; DNA: TGTGCCAGCAGCTGGACGGGACTAGCGGAAGAGACCCAGTACTTC
D: -; J: TRBJ1-1; V: TRBV27; size: -; CDR3: CVSSLGPNTEAFF; DNA: TGTGTCAGCAGTTTGGGACCGAACACTGAAGCTTTCTTT
D: TRBD2; J: TRBJ2-1; V: TRBV7-2; size: once; CDR3: CASRPDRTSGYNEQFF; DNA: TGTGCCAGCAGGCCCGACCGGACTAGCGGCTACAATGAGCAGTTCTTC
D: TRBD1; J: TRBJ2-5; V: TRBV23-1; size: -; CDR3: CASSQSAAGTAAGETQYF; DNA: TGCGCCAGCAGTCAATCGGCGGCCGGGACAGCGGCTGGGGAGACCCAGTACTTC
D: -; J: TRBJ2-7; V: TRBV6-5; size: -; CDR3: CASSYSGARGEQYF; DNA: TGTGCCAGCAGTTACTCGGGTGCCCGGGGGGAGCAGTACTTC
D: TRBD1; J: TRBJ2-1; V: TRBV2; size: -; CDR3: CASIPGQGAYNEQFF; DNA: TGTGCCAGCATCCCGGGACAGGGAGCCTACAATGAGCAGTTCTTC